This T cell receptor beta chain was observed in a study of regulatory and conventional T cells in RAG deficiency. General study findings and limits: Compared with controls, unique Treg TCR beta sequences dropped roughly 94-fold in Omenn syndrome and CID/AS. In Omenn syndrome, Treg and Tconv repertoires overlapped >80%.

Clones were read by immunoSEQ multiplex PCR, and TCRdb kept only the in-frame ones, dropping some. Among more than 40,000 clones listed, about nine tenths were seen once. Genomic DNA came from blood conventional CD4+ T cells gated CD25-low CD127-high. A word on this clone: Its target is not known.

These data were also filed under a second study, of regulatory T cells. That source notes: Primers: 52 TRBV forward and 13 TRBJ reverse.

The source material was CD4+ effector T cells sorted from blood. This TCR derives from a human donor in good health.

This CDR3 is CASRRTLLSNQPQHF. CDR3 nucleotides: TGTGCCAGCAGAAGGACACTGCTTAGCAATCAGCCCCAGCATTTT. V and J are TRBV2 and TRBJ1-5; maybe TRBD1 (5 bases). The CDR3 covers 15 residues. Trimming took off 6 bases at V and 0 bases at J, with 12 bases between the two ends. Per germline, CDR1 SNHLY and CDR2 FYNNEI.